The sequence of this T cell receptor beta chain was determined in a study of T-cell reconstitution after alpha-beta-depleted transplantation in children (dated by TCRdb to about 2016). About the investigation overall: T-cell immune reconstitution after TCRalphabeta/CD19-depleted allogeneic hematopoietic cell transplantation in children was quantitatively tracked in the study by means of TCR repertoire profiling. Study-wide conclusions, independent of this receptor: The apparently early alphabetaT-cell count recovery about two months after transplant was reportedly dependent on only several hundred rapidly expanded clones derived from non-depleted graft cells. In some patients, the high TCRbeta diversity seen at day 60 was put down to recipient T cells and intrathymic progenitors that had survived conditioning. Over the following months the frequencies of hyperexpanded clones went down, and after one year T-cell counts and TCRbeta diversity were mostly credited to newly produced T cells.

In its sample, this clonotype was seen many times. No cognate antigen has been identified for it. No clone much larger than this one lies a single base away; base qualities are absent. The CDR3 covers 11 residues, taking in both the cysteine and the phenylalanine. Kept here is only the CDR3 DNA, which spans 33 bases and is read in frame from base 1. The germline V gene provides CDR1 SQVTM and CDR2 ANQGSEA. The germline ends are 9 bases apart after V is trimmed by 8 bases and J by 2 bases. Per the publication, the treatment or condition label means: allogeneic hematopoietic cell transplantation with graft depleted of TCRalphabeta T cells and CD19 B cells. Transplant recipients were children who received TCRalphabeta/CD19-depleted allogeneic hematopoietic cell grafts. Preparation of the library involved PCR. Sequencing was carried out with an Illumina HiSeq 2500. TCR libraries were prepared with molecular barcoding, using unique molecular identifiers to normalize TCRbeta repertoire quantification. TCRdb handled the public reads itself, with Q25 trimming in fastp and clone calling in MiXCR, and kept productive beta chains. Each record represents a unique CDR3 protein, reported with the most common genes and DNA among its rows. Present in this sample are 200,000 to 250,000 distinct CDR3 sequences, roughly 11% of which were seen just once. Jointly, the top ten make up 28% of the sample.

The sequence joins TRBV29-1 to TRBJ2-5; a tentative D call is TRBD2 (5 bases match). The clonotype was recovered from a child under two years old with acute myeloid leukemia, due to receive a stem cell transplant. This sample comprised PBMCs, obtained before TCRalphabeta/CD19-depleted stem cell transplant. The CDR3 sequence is CSPSRQETQYF. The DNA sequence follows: TGCAGCCCTAGCAGACAAGAGACCCAGTACTTC.